Listed below are T cell receptor beta chains from one sample, sequenced in a study of T cell responses to AZD1222 COVID-19 vaccine. Data came from immunoSEQ multiplex PCR; TCRdb stores just in-frame clones and leaves some out. The profile shows roughly 150,000 clones, approximately 85% of them singletons. The specimen comprised peripheral blood, sampled on day 0 of AZD1222 vaccination. The receptor set was obtained from an adult in good health. Both conserved end residues are part of each CDR3. The order of the fields is clone size, V gene, D gene, J gene, CDR3 DNA, CDR3 protein. The D gene is left open where the match is weak. Clone sizes are given selectively: once, few, many, or a class where the clone is expanded.

NA,TRBV3-1/TRBV3-2,TRBD2,TRBJ2-5,TGTGCCAGCAGCCAAGATGCTGGCGGGGGGGGCGGGCGAGAGACCCAGTACTTC,CASSQDAGGGGGRETQYF
NA,TRBV6-6,NA,TRBJ2-5,TGTGCCACGACCCGGGGCCACCAAGAGACCCAGTACTTC,CATTRGHQETQYF
NA,TRBV5-4,NA,TRBJ1-3,TGTGCCAGCAGCTCGGGGGGGGGCACGGGAAACACCATATATTTT,CASSSGGGTGNTIYF
NA,TRBV6-5,NA,TRBJ2-1,TGTGCCAGCAGTTACTCGATAACGCACAATGAGCAGTTCTTC,CASSYSITHNEQFF
NA,TRBV6-5,NA,TRBJ2-3,TGTGCCAGCCGGGGCACAGATACGCAGTATTTT,CASRGTDTQYF
NA,TRBV10-3,NA,TRBJ1-2,TGTGCCATCAGTGAGTCAATACAGGGCTACCAAGGCTACACCTTC,CAISESIQGYQGYTF
few,TRBV28,NA,TRBJ1-5,TGTGCCAGCAGTTATTGGGGGGCTTCGGGCAATCAGCCCCAGCATTTT,CASSYWGASGNQPQHF
NA,TRBV3-1/TRBV3-2,NA,TRBJ2-2,TGTGCCAGCACATCCGGAGTCGGGGAGCTGTTTTTT,CASTSGVGELFF
once,TRBV2,NA,TRBJ2-4,TGTGCCACCGAGGGCCAGGGTTACATTCAGTACTTC,CATEGQGYIQYF
once,TRBV5-1,NA,TRBJ1-2,TGCGCCAGCAGCTTGACCTATGACACTTTTACTTCTAAGGGCTACACCTTC,CASSLTYDTFTSKGYTF
NA,TRBV27,NA,TRBJ1-5,TGTGCCAGCAGTCCCAACACATTCAATCAGCCCCAGCATTTT,CASSPNTFNQPQHF
NA,TRBV28,NA,TRBJ1-2,TGTGCCAGCAGTTTGTACTCTATAAGTGGCTACACCTTC,CASSLYSISGYTF
NA,TRBV5-4,TRBD2,TRBJ2-2,TGTGCCAGCAGCGGCCACCCCGGGACTAGCTTCGACACCGGGGAGCTGTTTTTT,CASSGHPGTSFDTGELFF
NA,TRBV28,TRBD1,TRBJ1-5,TGTGCCAGCAGTTTAATGTCGGACAGGGTGGGCAGCAATCAGCCCCAGCATTTT,CASSLMSDRVGSNQPQHF
NA,TRBV3-1/TRBV3-2,NA,TRBJ1-1,TGTGCCAGCAGCCATCGTGCGTCCATGAACACTGAAGCTTTCTTT,CASSHRASMNTEAFF
NA,TRBV7-9,NA,TRBJ2-4,TGTGCCAGCAGCTTAGTGGCAGGGTCGAACATTCAGTACTTC,CASSLVAGSNIQYF
NA,TRBV6-5,TRBD1,TRBJ1-1,TGTGCCAGCAGCCGACAGGGGGACACTGAAGCTTTCTTT,CASSRQGDTEAFF
NA,TRBV4-1,TRBD1,TRBJ1-4,TGCGCCAGCAGACTAAGCGACAGGGGGCGCGGCGAAAAACTGTTTTTT,CASRLSDRGRGEKLFF
NA,TRBV2,TRBD2,TRBJ2-7,TGTGCCAGCCGCTTAACGGGAGGGTCCTACGAGCAGTACTTC,CASRLTGGSYEQYF
NA,TRBV29-1,NA,TRBJ1-5,TGCAGCGTTGTATTGGGGAATCAGCCCCAGCATTTT,CSVVLGNQPQHF
NA,TRBV10-2,TRBD1,TRBJ2-5,TGCGCCAGCAGTGAGTCGACAGGGGAACTCCAAGAGACCCAGTACTTC,CASSESTGELQETQYF
NA,TRBV11-2,NA,TRBJ1-5,TGTGCCAGCAGCTTAGTACTGGGTTCGGGGCCCCAGCATTTT,CASSLVLGSGPQHF
NA,TRBV11-2,NA,TRBJ2-5,TGTGCCAGCTCCCGGACCCTTCAAGAGACCCAGTACTTC,CASSRTLQETQYF
NA,TRBV5-6,TRBD2,TRBJ2-3,TGTGCCAGCGTCCGACTAGCATCTAGCACAGATACGCAGTATTTT,CASVRLASSTDTQYF
NA,TRBV6-5,TRBD1,TRBJ1-3,TGTGCCAGCAGCAGGGACAGGGAGGGAAACACCATATATTTT,CASSRDREGNTIYF
NA,TRBV10-1,TRBD2,TRBJ2-3,TGCGCCAGCAGTGATGTAGGACTAGCGGACAGCACAGATACGCAGTATTTT,CASSDVGLADSTDTQYF
once,TRBV3-1/TRBV3-2,NA,TRBJ2-5,TGTGCCAGCAGCCAAGCATACAGGCGAGAGACCCAGTACTTC,CASSQAYRRETQYF
NA,TRBV6-5,NA,TRBJ1-2,TGTGCCAGCAGTCCTAGGACAAACATTAACTATGGCTACACCTTC,CASSPRTNINYGYTF
NA,TRBV14,NA,TRBJ2-2,TGTGCCAGCAGCCCTCAAGGGGCTTTAACCGGGGAGCTGTTTTTT,CASSPQGALTGELFF
NA,TRBV19,NA,TRBJ1-4,TGTGCCAGTAGTATGTCTGACAGCTATAATGAAAAACTGTTTTTT,CASSMSDSYNEKLFF
few,TRBV25-1,NA,TRBJ2-1,TGTGCCAGCGCCCCCGACTACAATGAGCAGTTCTTC,CASAPDYNEQFF
NA,TRBV9,NA,TRBJ1-1,TGTGCCAGCAGCGTAGTAACGGTTCTCACTGAAGCTTTCTTT,CASSVVTVLTEAFF
few,TRBV7-6,TRBD2,TRBJ2-5,TGTGCCAGCAGCTTAGGTGCTAGCGGGATGCAAGAGACCCAGTACTTC,CASSLGASGMQETQYF
NA,TRBV10-1,NA,TRBJ2-7,TGCGCCAGCAGCGTTACAACGGGCCGGGAGCAGTACTTC,CASSVTTGREQYF
NA,TRBV29-1,TRBD1,TRBJ2-7,TGCAGCGTTGTGTTGGGGACAGGGTTTTACGAGCAGTACTTC,CSVVLGTGFYEQYF
once,TRBV2,NA,TRBJ2-5,TGTGCCAGCAGTGAAGAACACTTAGAGACCCAGTACTTC,CASSEEHLETQYF
NA,TRBV10-3,NA,TRBJ1-2,TGTGCCATCAGTGAGAACAGATATGGCTACACCTTC,CAISENRYGYTF
NA,TRBV3-1/TRBV3-2,NA,TRBJ1-3,TGTGCCAGCAGCGCACTTACTGGAAACACCATATATTTT,CASSALTGNTIYF
NA,TRBV13,TRBD2,TRBJ2-1,TGTGCCAGCAGCTTAGGCGCGGTGCCGGGAGGGAATGAGCAGTTCTTC,CASSLGAVPGGNEQFF
few,TRBV28,NA,TRBJ1-2,TGTGCCAGCAGGCCCTATGTGGGGGATGGCTACACCTTC,CASRPYVGDGYTF
NA,TRBV7-9,TRBD1,TRBJ2-3,TGTGCCAGCAGCCATACCGAGGGCAGGGGGACAGATACGCAGTATTTT,CASSHTEGRGTDTQYF
few,TRBV28,NA,TRBJ1-3,TGTGCCAGCAATCCCCCGGGTCTCCACTCTGGAAACACCATATATTTT,CASNPPGLHSGNTIYF
NA,TRBV18,NA,TRBJ1-1,TGTGCCAGCTCACTCACGGAGAAGAACACTGAAGCTTTCTTT,CASSLTEKNTEAFF
NA,TRBV18,TRBD1,TRBJ1-2,TGTGCCAGCTCAGCCGGGACAGACTATGGCTACACCTTC,CASSAGTDYGYTF
few,TRBV4-1,TRBD1,TRBJ1-2,TGCGCCAGCAGCCAAGATCCGACAGGGGGGAATGGCTACACCTTC,CASSQDPTGGNGYTF
NA,TRBV2,NA,TRBJ1-2,TGTGCCAGCAGTGAGCCCTTGACAGGACTCTATGGCTACACCTTC,CASSEPLTGLYGYTF
NA,TRBV27,NA,TRBJ1-6,TGTGCCAGCAGTTTGATCGAGGGTTCACCCCTCCACTTT,CASSLIEGSPLHF
NA,TRBV5-6,TRBD1,TRBJ1-1,TGTGCCAGCAGCTTTTGGGACAGGGGGCAAATCACTGAAGCTTTCTTT,CASSFWDRGQITEAFF
NA,TRBV3-1/TRBV3-2,NA,TRBJ1-5,TGTGCCAGCAGCCAAGATACCCAGCCTAATCAGCCCCAGCATTTT,CASSQDTQPNQPQHF
NA,TRBV18,TRBD1,TRBJ2-4,TGTGCCAGCTCACCCCAGGGGGCATCCAAAAACATTCAGTACTTC,CASSPQGASKNIQYF
NA,TRBV3-1/TRBV3-2,NA,TRBJ1-6,TGTGCCAGCAGCCAGGGGGTCAGTGCGGATTCACCCCTCCACTTT,CASSQGVSADSPLHF
NA,TRBV2,NA,TRBJ1-1,TGTGCCAGCAGGTTTCAGGGACCGTCCACTGAAGCTTTCTTT,CASRFQGPSTEAFF
NA,TRBV15,NA,TRBJ1-5,TGTGCCACCAGCAGAGACAGGGCCAATCAGCCCCAGCATTTT,CATSRDRANQPQHF
NA,TRBV18,TRBD1,TRBJ1-5,TGTGCCAGCTCACCGGGACAGTGGAATCAGCCCCAGCATTTT,CASSPGQWNQPQHF
NA,TRBV28,NA,TRBJ1-2,TGTGCCAGCATACGAGAAGGCGGACAGAGCTCTCGTGGCTACACCTTC,CASIREGGQSSRGYTF
NA,TRBV7-2,NA,TRBJ1-2,TGTGCCAGCAGCTTGCACCAGGACAGTCGAAACTATGGCTACACCTTC,CASSLHQDSRNYGYTF
NA,TRBV29-1,TRBD1,TRBJ1-1,TGCAGCGCCGGACAGGGGAAAGCTTTCTTT,CSAGQGKAFF